A single sample gave rise to the 6 T cell receptor beta chains below, sequenced in a study of blood T cell repertoires in COVID-19. Using immunoSEQ multiplex PCR, the repertoire was profiled, and TCRdb retains in-frame clones only, with some absent. Here the sample spans a few hundred thousand clones, 89% being singletons. The source material was peripheral blood. These receptors were collected from a man between 50 and 59 years old with acute or convalescent COVID-19.

CDR3 residues: CASSPPGQAGQPQHF. CDR3 nucleotide sequence: TGTGCCAGCTCACCACCGGGACAGGCAGGTCAGCCCCAGCATTTT. The rearrangement joins TRBV18 to TRBJ1-5, with 8 bases fitting TRBD1. The CDR3 loop spans 15 amino acids. Trimming took 0 bases from V and 6 from J; bases not matched to a gene: 4. Germline lookup yields CDR1 KGHSH and CDR2 LQKENI.

The rearrangement uses TRBV6-6 and TRBJ1-1, with TRBD1 identical over 8 bases. The trim removed 10 bases at V and 4 bases at J, leaving 8 bases unmatched. Germline V gene lookup returns CDR1 MNHNY and CDR2 SVGAGI (reference sequence). The CDR3 is 13 amino acids. The CDR3, as DNA: TGTGCCACCAGGACAGGGACTGGCACTGAAGCTTTCTTT. This encodes CATRTGTGTEAFF.

J is TRBJ1-2 and V is TRBV6-1; tentatively, D is TRBD1 (5 bases). CDR1 is MNHNS and CDR2 is SASEGT in the germline V gene. The ends were cut back, 2 bases at V and 4 bases at J, with 11 bases in the middle. The CDR3 loop spans 14 amino acids. CDR3 amino acids: CASSELTDAYGYTF. Here the CDR3 DNA reads TGTGCCAGCAGTGAACTGACAGACGCCTATGGCTACACCTTC.

This clone has just one count. The chain couples TRBV30 to TRBJ1-6, with 7 bases that match TRBD1. The germline V gene encodes CDR1 GTSNPN and CDR2 SVGIG (reference sequence). CDR3 length equals 15 residues. V shed 4 bases, J shed 4 bases, and the junction held 7 bases outside the gene matches. DNA of the CDR3: TGTGCCTGGAACCGGGACAGAGTTTATAATTCACCCCTCCACTTT. Amino acids: CAWNRDRVYNSPLHF.

The chain combines TRBV18 with TRBJ2-7, with D perhaps matching TRBD1 (6 bases). Trimming stripped 2 bases from V and 7 bases from J, with 21 bases between. Germline V gene data show CDR1 as KGHSH and CDR2 as LQKENI. The CDR3 has 16 amino acids. The CDR3 DNA reads as TGTGCCAGCTCACCATCGCTAGGGGGACCCGGAGTGGAGCAGTACTTC. This gives the protein CASSPSLGGPGVEQYF.

This clone was observed a few times. J is TRBJ1-6 and V is TRBV3-1 (or the pseudogene TRBV3-2); 8 positions agree with TRBD1. V was clipped by 4 bases and J by 3 bases; unmatched bases: 8. Germline V gene data show CDR1 as LGHDT and CDR2 as YNNKEL (reference sequence). This CDR3 spans 17 amino acids. The CDR3 region is CASSPTGERGYNSPLHF. The CDR3 DNA reads TGTGCCAGCAGCCCGACAGGGGAGAGGGGCTATAATTCACCCCTCCACTTT.